The clone carrying this TCR beta chain came up a few times. CDR1 and CDR2 (germline): SGHDT, YYEEEE. The CDR3 contains 12 residues. V lost 4 bases and J 14 bases, leaving 16 bases between the germline ends. TCRdb itself ran the 5' RACE reads through MiXCR, one entry per CDR3 protein. The sample has approximately 500,000 distinct CDR3 sequences, roughly 26% seen once. The data were obtained in a study of identical twins. This sample also belongs to another study, concerning T cells expressing NK-cell markers.

The sequence was collected from a woman between 18 and 29 years old in good health. Sequenced sample: CD4+ T cells sorted from blood. The chain links TRBV5-6 to TRBJ1-3; no firm D call. This CDR3 reads CASSQDLSPLYF. The CDR3 DNA sequence: TGTGCCAGCAGCCAAGACCTCTCCCCGTTATATTTT.